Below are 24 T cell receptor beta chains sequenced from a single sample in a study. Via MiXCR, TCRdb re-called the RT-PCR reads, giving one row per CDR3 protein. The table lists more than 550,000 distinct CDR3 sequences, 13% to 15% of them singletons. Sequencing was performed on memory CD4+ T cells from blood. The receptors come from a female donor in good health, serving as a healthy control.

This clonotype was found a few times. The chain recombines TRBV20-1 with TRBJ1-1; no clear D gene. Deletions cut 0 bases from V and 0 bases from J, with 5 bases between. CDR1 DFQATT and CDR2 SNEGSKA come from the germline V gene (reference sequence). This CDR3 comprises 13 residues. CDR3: CSARDPMNTEAFF. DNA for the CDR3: TGCAGTGCTAGAGATCCGATGAACACTGAAGCTTTCTTT.

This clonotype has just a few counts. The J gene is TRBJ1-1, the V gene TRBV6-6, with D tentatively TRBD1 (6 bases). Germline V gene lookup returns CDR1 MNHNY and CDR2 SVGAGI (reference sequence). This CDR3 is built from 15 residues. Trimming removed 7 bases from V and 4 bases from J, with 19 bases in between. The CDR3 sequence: CASTPGGGRGTEAFF. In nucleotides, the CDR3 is TGTGCCAGCACCCCAGGTGGGGGCCGGGGCACTGAAGCTTTCTTT.

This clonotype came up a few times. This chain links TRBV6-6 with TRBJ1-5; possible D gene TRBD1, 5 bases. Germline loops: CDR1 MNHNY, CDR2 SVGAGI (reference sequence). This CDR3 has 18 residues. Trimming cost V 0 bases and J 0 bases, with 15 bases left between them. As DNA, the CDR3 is TGTGCCAGCAGTTACTCCTTACGCGGGACGGTTAGCAATCAGCCCCAGCATTTT. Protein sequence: CASSYSLRGTVSNQPQHF.

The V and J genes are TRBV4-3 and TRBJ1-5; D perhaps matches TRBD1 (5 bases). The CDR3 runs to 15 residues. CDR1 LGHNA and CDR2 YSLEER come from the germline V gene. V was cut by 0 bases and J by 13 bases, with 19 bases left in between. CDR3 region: CASSQESWGNQLQHF. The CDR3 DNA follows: TGCGCCAGCAGCCAAGAAAGTTGGGGCAATCAGCTTCAGCATTTT.

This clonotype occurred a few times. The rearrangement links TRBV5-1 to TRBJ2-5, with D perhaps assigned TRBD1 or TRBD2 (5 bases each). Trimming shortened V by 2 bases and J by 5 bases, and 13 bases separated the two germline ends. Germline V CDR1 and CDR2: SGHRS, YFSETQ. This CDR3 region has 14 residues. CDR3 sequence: CASSFYQGAETQYF. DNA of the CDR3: TGCGCCAGCAGCTTTTATCAGGGAGCGGAGACCCAGTACTTC.

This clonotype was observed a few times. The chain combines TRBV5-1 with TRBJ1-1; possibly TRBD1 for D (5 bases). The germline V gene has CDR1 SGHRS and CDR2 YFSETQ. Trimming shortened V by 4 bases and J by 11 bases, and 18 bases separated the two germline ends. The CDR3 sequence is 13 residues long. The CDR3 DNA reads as TGCGCCAGCAGCGTGGGGCCCGGGCTGGGGGCTTTCTTT. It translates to CASSVGPGLGAFF.

CDR3 DNA: TGTGCCAGCAGGAGAGGGTATACTGAAGCTTTCTTT. Protein sequence: CASRRGYTEAFF. This chain uses TRBV27 with TRBJ1-1, with unresolved D. This CDR3 has 12 amino acids. The V end lost 6 bases, the J end lost 5 bases, and 10 bases lay between the germline ends. CDR1 MNHEY and CDR2 SMNVEV come from the germline V gene (reference sequence).

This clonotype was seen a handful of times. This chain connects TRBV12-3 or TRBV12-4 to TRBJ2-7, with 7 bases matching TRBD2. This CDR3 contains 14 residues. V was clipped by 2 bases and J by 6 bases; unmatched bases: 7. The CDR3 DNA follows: TGTGCCAGCAGTTTATCGGGGGGAGAGGTCGAGCAGTACTTC. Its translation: CASSLSGGEVEQYF.

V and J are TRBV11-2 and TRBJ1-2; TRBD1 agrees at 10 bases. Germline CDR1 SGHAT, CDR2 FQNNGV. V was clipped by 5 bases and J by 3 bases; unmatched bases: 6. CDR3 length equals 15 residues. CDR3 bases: TGTGCCAGCAGCCCTGGGACAGGGGACTACTATGGCTACACCTTC. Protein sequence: CASSPGTGDYYGYTF.

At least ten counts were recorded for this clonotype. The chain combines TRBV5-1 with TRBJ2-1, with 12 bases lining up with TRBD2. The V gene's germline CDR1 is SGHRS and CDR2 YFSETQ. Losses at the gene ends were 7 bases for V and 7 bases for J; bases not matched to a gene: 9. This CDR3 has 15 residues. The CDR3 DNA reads TGCGCCAGCCGCGCTAGCGGGAGGGCGGGGAATGAGCAGTTCTTC. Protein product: CASRASGRAGNEQFF.

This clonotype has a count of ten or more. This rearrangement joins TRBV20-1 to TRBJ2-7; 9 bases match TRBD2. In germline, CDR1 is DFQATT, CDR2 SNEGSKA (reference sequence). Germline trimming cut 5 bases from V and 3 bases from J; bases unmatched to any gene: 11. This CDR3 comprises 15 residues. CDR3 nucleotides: TGCAGTGCTTACACGCTAGCGGGAATAGTCTACGAGCAGTACTTC. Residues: CSAYTLAGIVYEQYF.

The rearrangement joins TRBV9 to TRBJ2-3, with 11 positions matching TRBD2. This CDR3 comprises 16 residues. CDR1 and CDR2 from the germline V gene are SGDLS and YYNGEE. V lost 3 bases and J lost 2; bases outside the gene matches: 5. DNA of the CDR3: TGTGCCAGCAGCGGTAGCGGGAGGGCCAACACAGATACGCAGTATTTT. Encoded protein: CASSGSGRANTDTQYF.

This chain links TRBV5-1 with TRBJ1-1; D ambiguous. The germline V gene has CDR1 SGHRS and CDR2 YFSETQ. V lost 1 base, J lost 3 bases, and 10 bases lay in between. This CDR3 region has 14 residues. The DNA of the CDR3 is TGCGCCAGCAGCTTGTCATTCGGGGACACTGAAGCTTTCTTT. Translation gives CASSLSFGDTEAFF.

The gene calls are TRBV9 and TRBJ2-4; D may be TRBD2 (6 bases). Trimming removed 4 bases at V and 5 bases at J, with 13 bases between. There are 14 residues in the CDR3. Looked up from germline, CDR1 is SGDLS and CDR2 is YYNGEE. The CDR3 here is CASSFGPGENIQYF. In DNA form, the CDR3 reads TGTGCCAGCAGCTTTGGGCCGGGGGAAAACATTCAGTACTTC.

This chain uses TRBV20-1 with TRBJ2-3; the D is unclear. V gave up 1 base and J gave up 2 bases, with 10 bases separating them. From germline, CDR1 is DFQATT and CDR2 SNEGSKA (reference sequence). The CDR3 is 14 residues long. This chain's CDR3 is CSARGQEYTDTQYF. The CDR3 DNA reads TGCAGTGCTAGAGGCCAGGAGTACACAGATACGCAGTATTTT.

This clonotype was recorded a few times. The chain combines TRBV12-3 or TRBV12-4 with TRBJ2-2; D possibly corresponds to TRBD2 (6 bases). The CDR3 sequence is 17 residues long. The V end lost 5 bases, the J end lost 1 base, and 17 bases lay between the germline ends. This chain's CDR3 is CASSPYGGVRNTGELFF. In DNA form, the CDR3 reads TGTGCCAGCAGTCCCTACGGCGGGGTTAGGAACACCGGGGAGCTGTTTTTT.

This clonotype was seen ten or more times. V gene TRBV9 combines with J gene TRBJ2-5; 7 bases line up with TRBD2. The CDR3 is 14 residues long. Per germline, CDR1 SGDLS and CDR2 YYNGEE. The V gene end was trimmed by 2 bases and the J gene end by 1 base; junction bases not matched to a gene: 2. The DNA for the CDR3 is TGTGCCAGCAGCGTCGGGAGGAGCCAAGAGACCCAGTACTTC. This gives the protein CASSVGRSQETQYF.

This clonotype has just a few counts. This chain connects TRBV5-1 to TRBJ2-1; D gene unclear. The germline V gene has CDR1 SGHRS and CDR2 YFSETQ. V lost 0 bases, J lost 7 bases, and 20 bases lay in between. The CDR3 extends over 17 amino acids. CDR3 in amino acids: CASSLGPLASFGNEQFF. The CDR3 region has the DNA TGCGCCAGCAGCTTGGGCCCCTTAGCTTCGTTTGGAAATGAGCAGTTCTTC.

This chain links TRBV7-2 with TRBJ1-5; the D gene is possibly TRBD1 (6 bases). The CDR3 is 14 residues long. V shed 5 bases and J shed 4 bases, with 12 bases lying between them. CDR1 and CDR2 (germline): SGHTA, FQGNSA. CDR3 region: CASSPGQTNQPQHF. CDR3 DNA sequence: TGTGCCAGCAGCCCCGGACAGACTAATCAGCCCCAGCATTTT.

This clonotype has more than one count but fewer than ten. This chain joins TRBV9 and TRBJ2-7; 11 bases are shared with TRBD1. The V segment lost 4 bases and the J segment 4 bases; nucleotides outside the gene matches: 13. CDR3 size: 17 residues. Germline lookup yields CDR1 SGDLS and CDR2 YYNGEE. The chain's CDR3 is CASSPPQLGTGGYEQYF. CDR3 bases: TGTGCCAGCAGCCCCCCCCAATTGGGGACAGGGGGATACGAGCAGTACTTC.

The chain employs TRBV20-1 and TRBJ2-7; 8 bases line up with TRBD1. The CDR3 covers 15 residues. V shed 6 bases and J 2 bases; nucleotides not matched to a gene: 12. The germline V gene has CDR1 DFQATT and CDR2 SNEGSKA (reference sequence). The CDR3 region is CSAVILGQEPYEQYF. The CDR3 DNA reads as TGCAGTGCAGTAATTCTGGGACAGGAACCCTACGAGCAGTACTTC.

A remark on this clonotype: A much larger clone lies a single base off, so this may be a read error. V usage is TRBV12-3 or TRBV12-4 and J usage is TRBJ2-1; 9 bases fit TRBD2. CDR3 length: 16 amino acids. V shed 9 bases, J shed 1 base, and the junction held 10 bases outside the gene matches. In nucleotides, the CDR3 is TGTGCCAGAACCTCTACTAGCGGGTTTTCCTACAATGAGCAGTTCTTC. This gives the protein CARTSTSGFSYNEQFF.

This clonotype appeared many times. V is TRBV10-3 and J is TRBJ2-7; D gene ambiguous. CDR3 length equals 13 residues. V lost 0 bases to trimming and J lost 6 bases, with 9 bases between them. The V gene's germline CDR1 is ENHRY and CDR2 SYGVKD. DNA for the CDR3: TGTGCCATCAGTGAGTCCCCAGAGCTCGAGCAGTACTTC. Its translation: CAISESPELEQYF.

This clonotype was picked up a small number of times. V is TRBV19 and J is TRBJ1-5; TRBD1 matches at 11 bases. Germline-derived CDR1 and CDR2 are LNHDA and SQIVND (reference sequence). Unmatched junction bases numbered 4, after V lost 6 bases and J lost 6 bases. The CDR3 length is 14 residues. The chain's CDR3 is CASSGTGGIQPQHF. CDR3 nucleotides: TGTGCCAGTAGCGGGACAGGGGGGATTCAGCCCCAGCATTTT.